These 6 T cell receptor beta chains were sequenced from one sample in a study of T cells after yellow fever vaccination. TCRdb called the 5' RACE reads again in MiXCR, with one record for every CDR3 protein. The repertoire holds 450,000 to 650,000 distinct CDR3 sequences, with roughly 13% as singletons. The sample here was PBMCs, taken on the day of the yellow fever booster vaccination. Every receptor here comes from a man aged 30-40 years who received the YFV17D yellow fever vaccine.

The chain has TRBV12-3 or TRBV12-4 and TRBJ2-1; 7 nucleotides line up with TRBD2. J gave up 13 bases and V 1 base, and 10 bases lay outside the gene matches. The CDR3 length is 14 residues. This chain's CDR3 is CASSLGEASGIQFF. The CDR3 nucleotides read TGTGCCAGCAGTTTAGGTGAGGCTAGCGGCATTCAGTTCTTC.

There are a few counts of this clonotype. The rearrangement links TRBV29-1 to TRBJ2-1; TRBD2 is a possible D gene (6 bases). Trimming shortened V by 6 bases and J by 3 bases, and 27 bases separated the two germline ends. Germline V gives CDR1 SQVTM, CDR2 ANQGSEA. The CDR3 spans 18 residues. DNA for the CDR3: TGCAGCGTCGTCTCTGGTGGGAGGCGTTCCTTGATCTACAATGAGCAGTTCTTC. Translation: CSVVSGGRRSLIYNEQFF.

In its sample, this clonotype was seen a few times. The chain employs TRBV5-6 and TRBJ2-7; unclear D gene. The CDR3 spans 13 residues. CDR1 SGHDT and CDR2 YYEEEE come from the germline V gene. Deletions cut 6 bases from V and 4 bases from J, with 14 bases between. CDR3 sequence: CASNEAWGYEQYF. The CDR3 DNA reads as TGTGCCAGCAACGAAGCCTGGGGTTACGAGCAGTACTTC.

This clonotype was observed a handful of times. The chain recombines TRBV4-2 with TRBJ1-1, with 9 bases aligning to TRBD1. The germline V gene encodes CDR1 LGHNA and CDR2 YNFKEQ. V was pared by 4 bases and J by 6 bases, with 6 bases of the junction left unmatched. This CDR3 is 14 amino acids long. CDR3 residues: CASSPWTGAAEAFF. CDR3 nucleotides: TGTGCCAGCAGCCCGTGGACAGGGGCGGCTGAAGCTTTCTTT.

This clonotype occurred a few times. The chain joins TRBV18 to TRBJ2-1; no firm D call. The CDR3 is 12 residues long. Per the germline V gene, CDR1 is KGHSH and CDR2 is LQKENI. The V end lost 0 bases, the J end lost 9 bases, and 6 bases lay between the germline ends. CDR3 in amino acids: CASSPPLSEQFF. For the CDR3, the DNA is TGTGCCAGCTCACCACCGTTGTCTGAGCAGTTCTTC.

This chain links TRBV20-1 with TRBJ2-7, with a weak D call TRBD1 (5 bases). CDR3 length: 13 amino acids. CDR1 and CDR2 from the germline V gene are DFQATT and SNEGSKA (reference sequence). Trimming cost V 7 bases and J 2 bases, with 15 bases left between them. The CDR3: CSVSPGSPYEQYF. The CDR3 DNA follows: TGCAGTGTCTCCCCAGGGTCTCCCTACGAGCAGTACTTC.